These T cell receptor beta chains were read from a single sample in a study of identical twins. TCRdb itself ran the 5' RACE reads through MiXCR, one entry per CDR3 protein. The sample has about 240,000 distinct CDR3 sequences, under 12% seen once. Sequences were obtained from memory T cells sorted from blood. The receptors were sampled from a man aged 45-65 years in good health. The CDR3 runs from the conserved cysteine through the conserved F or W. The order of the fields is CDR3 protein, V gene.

CDR3aa: CASSYTGLGQPQHF
v_gene: TRBV6-2/TRBV6-3

CDR3aa: CASSGGTGTGYTF
v_gene: TRBV2

CDR3aa: CASSQGVSAPWGTQYF
v_gene: TRBV4-3

CDR3aa: CASSSAGSYNEQFF
v_gene: TRBV7-2

CDR3aa: CASNPGGETQYF
v_gene: TRBV6-2/TRBV6-3

CDR3aa: CASSRSFQGDEQYF
v_gene: TRBV3-1

CDR3aa: CSVEPTGGSYGYTF
v_gene: TRBV29-1

CDR3aa: CASSSRTGNNEQFF
v_gene: TRBV27

CDR3aa: CASSEGIKGAEAFF
v_gene: TRBV25-1

CDR3aa: CASSLGTRVRETQYF
v_gene: TRBV11-2

CDR3aa: CASSQEGGGREYGYTF
v_gene: TRBV4-3

CDR3aa: CASSPTGQGDSDTQYF
v_gene: TRBV12-3/TRBV12-4